These 10 T cell receptor beta chains share one sample of origin, sequenced in a study of synovial regulatory T cells in juvenile arthritis. Points from the study as a whole: Compared with other blood Treg cells, inflammation-associated Treg cells had reduced TCR diversity.

TCRdb's copy holds only in-frame clones and misses some; the assay was immunoSEQ multiplex PCR. The table gives fewer than 450 clones; the top ten clones make up roughly 5.7% of it. These TCRs are of unknown antigen specificity. Sequenced sample: Treg cells from blood. Subset given: HLA-DR+ inflammation-associated blood Treg cells. These receptor sequences come from a donor between 2 and 35 years old with juvenile idiopathic arthritis.

Measured by frequency, this clone is large. The chain uses TRBV29-1 and TRBJ2-7; TCRdb outputs TRBD1, but without DNA this stays unchecked. Germline loops: CDR1 SQVTM, CDR2 ANQGSEA. The CDR3 covers 15 residues. No DNA is listed. CDR3 amino acids: CSAGPGTGGKYGQYF.

Measured by frequency, this clone is large. This chain's CDR3 is CASSADRIAFF. The genes are TRBV6-1 and TRBJ1-1; the D call from TCRdb, TRBD1, cannot be confirmed without DNA. The CDR3 is 11 residues long. The entry carries no DNA sequence. Germline V gene data show CDR1 as MNHNS and CDR2 as SASEGT.

This clone is called large based on its frequency. The rearrangement uses TRBV7-9 and TRBJ1-2; TCRdb selects TRBD1, and the lack of DNA leaves this call unchecked. The CDR3 contains 15 residues. No DNA is listed. The germline gives CDR1 SEHNR, CDR2 FQNEAQ (reference sequence). The CDR3 region is CASSLAGGLGYGYTF.

This clone ranks as large (0.1 to 1%) in terms of frequency. CDR3 sequence: CASSIVLRANYGYTF. J is TRBJ1-2 and V is TRBV19. CDR3 length equals 15 residues. No DNA appears here. The V gene's germline CDR1 is LNHDA and CDR2 SQIVND (reference sequence).

This clone is deemed large by its frequency. The chain is built from TRBV5-6 and TRBJ2-5. Germline-derived CDR1 and CDR2 are SGHDT and YYEEEE. CDR3 length: 16 residues. Only the protein is available. The CDR3 region is CASSATGRSLGETQYF.

This clone is called large based on its frequency. The gene calls are TRBV4-1 and TRBJ1-4. The CDR3 contains 15 residues. Nucleotide data are not available. Germline V CDR1 and CDR2: MGHRA, YSYEKL. The CDR3 is CASSQDRGLWEKLFF.

By frequency, this clone is large. V usage is TRBV29-1 and J usage is TRBJ1-2. This CDR3 is built from 11 residues. No DNA is given. Germline CDR1 and CDR2: SQVTM and ANQGSEA. CDR3: CSGGTAYGYTF.

This clone is identified as large from frequency. V is TRBV28 and J is TRBJ2-1; lacking DNA, the TRBD1 call made by TCRdb goes unchecked. This CDR3 has 17 residues. The entry carries no DNA sequence. The germline gives CDR1 MDHEN, CDR2 SYDVKM. The chain's CDR3 is CASSYTGLRGRNNEQFF. Looking up the rest from reference TRBV28 and TRBJ2-1 gives the full variable domain: DVKVTQSSRYLVKRTGEKVFLECVQDMDHENMFWYRQDPGLGLRLIYFSYDVKMKEKGDIPEGYSVSREKKERFSLILESASTNQTSMYLCASSYTGLRGRNNEQFFGPGTRLTVL.

This clone is classed as large by frequency. This CDR3 is CASSLMASGSPYEQYF. The chain combines TRBV27 with TRBJ2-7; the D gene TCRdb calls, TRBD2, cannot be checked with no DNA. The CDR3 totals 16 residues. DNA is not on record. Germline lookup yields CDR1 MNHEY and CDR2 SMNVEV (reference sequence).

In terms of frequency, this clone is large (0.1 to 1%). The rearrangement uses TRBV27 and TRBJ1-1. Germline V CDR1 and CDR2: MNHEY, SMNVEV (reference sequence). CDR3 length: 15 residues. No nucleotide data were recorded. CDR3 loop: CASSSTRGLNTEAFF.